This T cell receptor beta chain was profiled in a study of T cell repertoires in cytomegalovirus infection. Whole-study context: Shared public TCR beta signatures pointed to both CMV infection and a matching HLA type. Study results and limitations: The study found HLA-C-restricted CMV-specific TCR beta clonotypes dominating the ex vivo response. Frequencies of public TCR beta families were cumulated, and this identified carriers of CMV plus the relevant HLA.

As to this clonotype: Its antigen is currently unknown.

Germline V lookup: CDR1 DFQATT, CDR2 SNEGSKA (reference sequence). The CDR3 has 13 residues. Trimming stripped 6 bases from V and 4 bases from J, with 12 bases between. Using its own MiXCR run on the reads, TCRdb lists one record per CDR3 protein. Here the sample spans about 310,000 distinct CDR3 sequences, around 25% being singletons. This clonotype was obtained from a human donor in good health (CMV status not recorded). Some clones in this sample may be carry-over from other donors' samples. The rearrangement joins TRBV20-1 to TRBJ1-4; TRBD1 might be the D (6 bases). The sequencing here drew on cultured PBMCs, taken from culture after CMV antigen stimulation. The CDR3 sequence is CSAPGAGNEKLFF. Here the CDR3 DNA reads TGCAGTGCACCGGGGGCCGGTAATGAAAAACTGTTTTTT.